The TCR beta chain described here comes from a study of blood T cell repertoires in COVID-19. Those who participated ranged in age from about 18 to 89 years and resided in about two dozen US areas. How the authors handled the data: The authors estimated nucleated cell counts from reference gene primer amplification. Only in-frame clones appear in the TCRdb table, and some are missing; sequencing was by immunoSEQ multiplex PCR. The V and J calls and clone size are taken from that table; D and trimming were inferred from the DNA. The sample has more than 300,000 clones; approximately 90% are singletons. Germline V gene sequence: CDR1 SNHLY, CDR2 FYNNEI. The V gene lost 6 bases and the J gene lost 5 bases, with 17 bases spanning the gap. The CDR3 sequence is 14 residues long. This clone was recorded only once.

The TCR sequence derives from a woman aged 18-35 years who had recovered from COVID-19. The V call is TRBV2, the J call TRBJ2-7, with D possibly TRBD1 on 6 matching bases. Sequenced: PBMCs or T cells enriched from blood (not recorded which). The CDR3 region has the DNA TGTGCCAGCAGGGAGACAGGCGTTTGGGACGAGCAGTACTTC. Amino acids: CASRETGVWDEQYF.